Presented here are 26 T cell receptor beta chains from one specimen sequenced in a study of shared clonotypes between healthy human individuals. TCRdb keeps only in-frame clones here, not all; method: immunoSEQ multiplex PCR. Of more than 2 million clones listed, just over 90% are singletons. Positive CCR7 selection of CD45RO-negative cells yielded the naive CD8 cells, and terminally differentiated effector memory CD45RA+ cells were excluded. Sequencing was done on a sample of naive CD8+ T cells from PBMCs. The receptors derive from a man in his late teens or twenties in good health. Some clones in this sample may be carry-over from other donors' samples.

This rearrangement joins TRBV27 to TRBJ1-5; D is unclear. Trimming removed 8 bases at V and 1 base at J, with 15 bases between. Germline V gene sequence: CDR1 MNHEY, CDR2 SMNVEV (reference sequence). CDR3 length: 15 amino acids. The CDR3 coding sequence is TGTGCCAGCCGCACGGGGATAGGAAGCAATCAGCCCCAGCATTTT. The encoded protein is CASRTGIGSNQPQHF.

The rearrangement joins TRBV11-2 to TRBJ2-2; D may be TRBD1 or TRBD2 (5 bases each). The CDR3 is made up of 15 amino acids. CDR1 SGHAT and CDR2 FQNNGV come from the germline V gene. The V and J ends lost 0 bases and 6 bases respectively, with 11 bases between them. CDR3 protein: CASSLDGTGPGELFF. CDR3 bases: TGTGCCAGCAGCTTAGACGGGACGGGCCCCGGGGAGCTGTTTTTT.

This chain joins TRBV28 and TRBJ1-1, with 8 bases aligning to TRBD1. Trimming at V came to 5 bases and at J to 4 bases, leaving 6 bases not matched to a gene. Germline V gene sequence: CDR1 MDHEN, CDR2 SYDVKM. This CDR3 has 14 residues. The CDR3 nucleotides are TGTGCCAGCAGTCAAATCAGGGGGCCCACTGAAGCTTTCTTT. The encoded protein is CASSQIRGPTEAFF. The variable domain in full, with the rest retrieved from reference TRBV28 and TRBJ1-1, is DVKVTQSSRYLVKRTGEKVFLECVQDMDHENMFWYRQDPGLGLRLIYFSYDVKMKEKGDIPEGYSVSREKKERFSLILESASTNQTSMYLCASSQIRGPTEAFFGQGTRLTVV.

The genes are TRBV9 and TRBJ1-3, with TRBD1 matching 8 bases. Germline V gene data show CDR1 as SGDLS and CDR2 as YYNGEE. The CDR3 contains 15 residues. The V gene end was trimmed by 3 bases and the J gene end by 2 bases; junction bases not matched to a gene: 4. The CDR3: CASSDEDRAGNTIYF. CDR3 nucleotide sequence: TGTGCCAGCAGCGATGAGGACAGGGCTGGAAACACCATATATTTT.

This chain links TRBV14 with TRBJ2-7, with 7 bases lining up with TRBD2. The ends lost 2 bases at V and 3 bases at J; junction bases unmatched: 16. CDR1 SGHDN and CDR2 FVKESK come from the germline V gene. CDR3 size: 18 residues. The CDR3 here is CASSQHPSGGEANYEQYF. The CDR3 coding sequence is TGTGCCAGCAGCCAACACCCTTCGGGGGGAGAAGCCAACTACGAGCAGTACTTC.

CDR3 DNA sequence: TGTGCCAGCAGTTACGACAGGGTTGGAAACACCATATATTTT. It yields the protein CASSYDRVGNTIYF. This chain joins TRBV6-6 and TRBJ1-3, with 7 bases aligning to TRBD1. V lost 2 bases, J lost 3 bases, and 1 base stayed unmatched. Germline V gives CDR1 MNHNY, CDR2 SVGAGI (reference sequence). The CDR3 is made up of 14 amino acids.

This clone has just a few counts. The V call is TRBV29-1, the J call TRBJ1-1; unclear D gene. Trimming took 5 bases from V and 4 from J, leaving 11 bases between them. CDR1 and CDR2 (germline): SQVTM, ANQGSEA. The CDR3 totals 12 residues. The CDR3 loop reads CSVHKEGTEAFF. The DNA of the CDR3 is TGCAGCGTTCATAAGGAAGGCACTGAAGCTTTCTTT.

The chain has TRBV7-8 and TRBJ2-1, with D perhaps assigned TRBD1 or TRBD2 (5 bases each). Looked up from germline, CDR1 is SGHVS and CDR2 is FQNEAQ. The CDR3 is made up of 17 amino acids. Trimming cost V 1 base and J 8 bases, with 21 bases left between them. The CDR3 DNA sequence: TGTGCCAGCAGCTTAGTAGCCCGGGACCTTAGGGAGTATGAGCAGTTCTTC. Protein sequence: CASSLVARDLREYEQFF.

This chain uses TRBV9 with TRBJ2-7, with 9 nucleotides matching TRBD1. After removal of 1 base from V and 2 bases from J, the junction contained 10 bases not matched to a gene. The CDR3 spans 17 residues. From germline, CDR1 is SGDLS and CDR2 YYNGEE. The CDR3 sequence: CASSVNTGGAGTYEQYF. The DNA for the CDR3 is TGTGCCAGCAGCGTAAATACAGGGGGCGCGGGGACCTACGAGCAGTACTTC.

About this clone itself: The identical CDR3 is also encoded by other nucleotide sequences in the sample. The V gene is TRBV5-8, the J gene TRBJ1-1; the D is unclear. V lost 0 bases, J lost 5 bases, and 5 bases lay in between. Germline V CDR1 and CDR2: SGHTS, YDEGEE. CDR3 length: 12 amino acids. This CDR3 reads CASSLGRTEAFF. The CDR3 bases are TGTGCCAGCAGCTTGGGTCGGACTGAAGCTTTCTTT.

The V call is TRBV5-1, the J call TRBJ1-2; 9 bases align to TRBD1. Trimming removed 1 base from V and 6 bases from J; junction bases left unmatched: 4. The CDR3 sequence is 14 residues long. Looked up from germline, CDR1 is SGHRS and CDR2 is YFSETQ. The CDR3 bases are TGCGCCAGCAGCTTGACCGGGACAGGGAATGGCTACACCTTC. Protein sequence: CASSLTGTGNGYTF.

The V gene is TRBV13, the J gene TRBJ2-1, with D uncertain. The CDR3 has 17 residues. V was trimmed by 0 bases and J by 0 bases, leaving 12 bases between them. Per the germline V gene, CDR1 is PRHDT and CDR2 is FYEKMQ (reference sequence). Written as DNA, the CDR3 is TGTGCCAGCAGCTTAGGCCTAGGACCTAGCTCCTACAATGAGCAGTTCTTC. Translated, it gives CASSLGLGPSSYNEQFF.

This chain joins TRBV28 and TRBJ2-7, with D perhaps assigned TRBD1 or TRBD2 (6 bases each). Trimming removed 5 bases from V and 4 bases from J, with 18 bases in between. The CDR3 sequence is 15 residues long. Germline loops: CDR1 MDHEN, CDR2 SYDVKM. The chain's CDR3 is CASSDLTRGVYEQYF. The CDR3, as DNA: TGTGCCAGCAGTGACCTGACGAGGGGGGTATACGAGCAGTACTTC.

The V gene is TRBV10-3, the J gene TRBJ2-2, with 7 nucleotides matching TRBD1. Germline V gene lookup returns CDR1 ENHRY and CDR2 SYGVKD. The J segment lost 6 bases and the V segment lost 0 bases, leaving 10 bases of the junction unmatched. CDR3 length: 17 residues. Here the CDR3 DNA reads TGTGCCATCAGTGAGTCAGGACAGGCTAAGGTGTCCGGGGAGCTGTTTTTT. Its translation is CAISESGQAKVSGELFF.

J is TRBJ2-3 and V is TRBV5-1; weak D call: TRBD2 (6 bases). V lost 6 bases to trimming and J lost 0 bases, with 14 bases between them. CDR1 and CDR2 (germline): SGHRS, YFSETQ. The CDR3 runs 15 residues. DNA of the CDR3: TGCGCCAGCAAGTCAGGAGGGGCTAGCACAGATACGCAGTATTTT. It specifies CASKSGGASTDTQYF.

This sequence joins TRBV6-1 and TRBJ2-7; D remains ambiguous. The CDR3 runs 14 residues. Germline values: CDR1 MNHNS, CDR2 SASEGT. The V end lost 5 bases, the J end lost 3 bases, and 14 bases lay between the germline ends. CDR3 nucleotide sequence: TGTGCCAGCAGTATAAAGGGAAGCTACTACGAGCAGTACTTC. This codes for CASSIKGSYYEQYF.

As to this clone: The sample holds other DNA sequences that translate to the same CDR3. CDR3 region: CASSVEGASTDTQYF. CDR3 DNA sequence: TGTGCCAGCAGCGTAGAAGGGGCTAGCACAGATACGCAGTATTTT. The gene calls are TRBV9 and TRBJ2-3; D is possibly TRBD1 (5 bases). This CDR3 has 15 residues. The germline CDR1 and CDR2 sequences are SGDLS and YYNGEE. Trimming shortened V by 0 bases and J by 0 bases, and 8 bases separated the two germline ends.

The chain combines TRBV11-2 with TRBJ2-5; 12 bases map to TRBD2. Per germline, CDR1 SGHAT and CDR2 FQNNGV. V was clipped by 0 bases and J by 4 bases; unmatched bases: 12. The CDR3 has 19 amino acids. The CDR3 DNA reads TGTGCCAGCAGCTTAGATCCGCTAGCGGGAGGGCCCGGACGAGAGACCCAGTACTTC. Amino acid sequence: CASSLDPLAGGPGRETQYF.

The J gene is TRBJ1-1, the V gene TRBV9; tentative D call: TRBD1 (5 bases). The V gene lost 3 bases and the J gene lost 4 bases, with 19 bases spanning the gap. This CDR3 is built from 16 residues. Germline CDR1 is SGDLS and CDR2 is YYNGEE. CDR3 residues: CASSEAHGAGITEAFF. DNA of the CDR3: TGTGCCAGCAGCGAGGCTCATGGGGCAGGGATCACTGAAGCTTTCTTT. The whole variable domain, filled in from reference TRBV9 and TRBJ1-1, reads DSGVTQTPKHLITATGQRVTLRCSPRSGDLSVYWYQQSLDQGLQFLIQYYNGEERAKGNILERFSAQQFPDLHSELNLSSLELGDSALYFCASSEAHGAGITEAFFGQGTRLTVV.

The rearrangement joins TRBV28 to TRBJ2-3, with 10 bases aligning to TRBD2. The length of the CDR3 is 17 residues. The V gene end was trimmed by 7 bases and the J gene end by 0 bases; junction bases not matched to a gene: 10. Looked up from germline, CDR1 is MDHEN and CDR2 is SYDVKM. CDR3 in amino acids: CASTTQREGPSTDTQYF. The CDR3 DNA follows: TGTGCCAGCACCACCCAGCGGGAGGGTCCTAGCACAGATACGCAGTATTTT.

As to this clone: The identical CDR3 is also encoded by other nucleotide sequences in the sample. V gene TRBV7-9 combines with J gene TRBJ2-3, with no clear D. The CDR3 loop spans 15 amino acids. V was clipped by 2 bases and J by 0 bases, with 9 bases between them. Germline loops: CDR1 SEHNR, CDR2 FQNEAQ (reference sequence). Written as DNA, the CDR3 is TGTGCCAGCAGCTTATCGGTTGGGAGCACAGATACGCAGTATTTT. Its protein product is CASSLSVGSTDTQYF.

DNA of the CDR3: TGTGCCAGCAGCTTTGTGGGCTCCTACGAGCAGTACTTC. It yields the protein CASSFVGSYEQYF. The gene calls are TRBV5-4 and TRBJ2-7; D not resolved. CDR1 SGHNT and CDR2 YYREEE come from the germline V gene (reference sequence). The CDR3 is 13 amino acids. V gave up 2 bases and J gave up 0 bases, with 6 bases separating them.

About this clone itself: This CDR3 is also generated by other DNA sequences in the sample. The chain uses TRBV5-4 and TRBJ2-7, with 9 bases matching TRBD2. The CDR3 spans 15 residues. Germline V gene sequence: CDR1 SGHNT, CDR2 YYREEE (reference sequence). V dropped 0 bases and J dropped 3; count of bases not matched to a gene: 4. The chain's CDR3 is CASSLVLAGGYEQYF. CDR3 nucleotide sequence: TGTGCCAGCAGCTTGGTACTAGCGGGTGGCTACGAGCAGTACTTC. The full variable domain, in which reference TRBV5-4 and TRBJ2-7 provide the parts outside the CDR3, is ETGVTQSPTHLIKTRGQQVTLRCSSQSGHNTVSWYQQALGQGPQFIFQYYREEENGRGNFPPRFSGLQFPNYSSELNVNALELDDSALYLCASSLVLAGGYEQYFGPGTRLTVT.

The CDR3 coding sequence is TGTGCCAGCTCACCCCCAGAGGGGAGCCCCTACGAGCAGTACTTC. It is translated as CASSPPEGSPYEQYF. The gene calls are TRBV18 and TRBJ2-7; D is possibly TRBD1 or TRBD2 (5 bases each). V was shortened by 3 bases and J by 2 bases, with 14 bases between the two germline ends. This CDR3 is built from 15 residues. Germline V gives CDR1 KGHSH, CDR2 LQKENI.

Only one count was recorded for this clone. The rearrangement joins TRBV7-9 to TRBJ2-3; D is perhaps TRBD1 (6 bases). CDR1 SEHNR and CDR2 FQNEAQ come from the germline V gene (reference sequence). The CDR3 has 15 residues. V lost 4 bases to trimming and J lost 2 bases, with 13 bases between them. The CDR3 nucleotides read TGTGCCAGCAGCTCCAAGGACAGTCACACAGATACGCAGTATTTT. Translating gives CASSSKDSHTDTQYF.

The rearrangement uses TRBV9 and TRBJ2-1, with 11 bases that match TRBD2. J lost 5 bases, V lost 4 bases, and 20 bases had no gene match. CDR1 is SGDLS, CDR2 YYNGEE, per germline. The CDR3 spans 20 residues. The CDR3 is CASSTSQNILAGVLNNEQFF. CDR3 DNA: TGTGCCAGCAGCACCTCTCAGAACATACTAGCGGGAGTTCTGAACAATGAGCAGTTCTTC.